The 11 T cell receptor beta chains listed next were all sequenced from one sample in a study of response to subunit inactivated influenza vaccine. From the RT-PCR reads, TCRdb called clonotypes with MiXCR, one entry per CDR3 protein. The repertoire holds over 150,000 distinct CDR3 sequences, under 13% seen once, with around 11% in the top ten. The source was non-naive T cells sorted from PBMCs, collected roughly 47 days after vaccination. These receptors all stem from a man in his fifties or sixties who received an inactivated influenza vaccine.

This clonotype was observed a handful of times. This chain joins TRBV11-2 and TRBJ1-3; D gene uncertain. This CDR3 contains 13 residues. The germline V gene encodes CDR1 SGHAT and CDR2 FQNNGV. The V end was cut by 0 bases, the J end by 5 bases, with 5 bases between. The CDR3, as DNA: TGTGCCAGCAGCTTAGATCTTAGAAACACCATATATTTT. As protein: CASSLDLRNTIYF.

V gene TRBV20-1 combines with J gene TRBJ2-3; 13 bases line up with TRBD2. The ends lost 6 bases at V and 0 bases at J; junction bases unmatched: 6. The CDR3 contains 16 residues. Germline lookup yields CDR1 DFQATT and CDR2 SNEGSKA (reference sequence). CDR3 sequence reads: CSAGTSGTPSTDTQYF. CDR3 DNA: TGCAGTGCCGGGACTAGCGGGACCCCTAGCACAGATACGCAGTATTTT.

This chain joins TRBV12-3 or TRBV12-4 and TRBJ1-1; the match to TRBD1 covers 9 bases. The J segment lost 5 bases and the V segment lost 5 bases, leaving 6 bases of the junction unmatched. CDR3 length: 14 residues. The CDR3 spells CASSRAGTGTEAFF. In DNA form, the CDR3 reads TGTGCCAGCAGTCGAGCCGGGACAGGGACTGAAGCTTTCTTT.

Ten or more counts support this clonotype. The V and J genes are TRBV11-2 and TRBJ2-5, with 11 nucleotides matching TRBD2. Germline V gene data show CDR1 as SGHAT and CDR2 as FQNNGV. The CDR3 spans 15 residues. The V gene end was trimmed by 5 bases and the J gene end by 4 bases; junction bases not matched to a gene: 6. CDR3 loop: CASSPLAGVGETQYF. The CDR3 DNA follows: TGTGCCAGCAGCCCACTAGCGGGAGTGGGAGAGACCCAGTACTTC.

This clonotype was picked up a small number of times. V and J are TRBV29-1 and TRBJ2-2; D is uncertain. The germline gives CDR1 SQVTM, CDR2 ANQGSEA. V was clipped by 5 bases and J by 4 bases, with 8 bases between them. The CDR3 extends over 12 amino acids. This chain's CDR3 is CSVLVFTGELFF. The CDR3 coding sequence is TGCAGCGTTCTAGTTTTCACCGGGGAGCTGTTTTTT.

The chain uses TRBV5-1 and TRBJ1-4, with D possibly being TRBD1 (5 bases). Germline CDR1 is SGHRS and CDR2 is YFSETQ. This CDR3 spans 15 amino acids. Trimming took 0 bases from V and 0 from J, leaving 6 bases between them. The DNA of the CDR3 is TGCGCCAGCAGCTTGGGGACACCAACTAATGAAAAACTGTTTTTT. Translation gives CASSLGTPTNEKLFF.

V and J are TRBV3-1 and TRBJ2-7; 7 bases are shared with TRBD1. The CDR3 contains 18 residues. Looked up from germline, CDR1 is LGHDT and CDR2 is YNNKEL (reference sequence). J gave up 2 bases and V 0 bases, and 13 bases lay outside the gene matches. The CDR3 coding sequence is TGTGCCAGCAGCCAAGATTGGGACAGAATGGGACCAACCTACGAGCAGTACTTC. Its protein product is CASSQDWDRMGPTYEQYF.

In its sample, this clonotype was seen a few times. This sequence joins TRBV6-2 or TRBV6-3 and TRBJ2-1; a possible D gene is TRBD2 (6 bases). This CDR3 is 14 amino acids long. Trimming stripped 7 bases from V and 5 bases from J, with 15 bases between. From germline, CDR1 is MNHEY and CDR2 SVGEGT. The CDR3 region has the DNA TGTGCCAGCACAAGACTAGTATTCCACAATGAGCAGTTCTTC. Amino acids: CASTRLVFHNEQFF.

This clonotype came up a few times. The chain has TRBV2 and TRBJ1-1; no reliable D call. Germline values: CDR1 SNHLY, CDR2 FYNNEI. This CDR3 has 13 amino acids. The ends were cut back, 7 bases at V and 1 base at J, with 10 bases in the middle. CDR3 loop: CASTVQQNTEAFF. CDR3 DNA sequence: TGTGCCAGCACTGTACAGCAGAACACTGAAGCTTTCTTT.

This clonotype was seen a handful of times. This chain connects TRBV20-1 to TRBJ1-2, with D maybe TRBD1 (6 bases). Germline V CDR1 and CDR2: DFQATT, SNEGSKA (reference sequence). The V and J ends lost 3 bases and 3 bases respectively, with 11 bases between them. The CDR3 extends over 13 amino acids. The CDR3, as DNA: TGCAGTGCTAGTAAGGGGGACGACTATGGCTACACCTTC. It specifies CSASKGDDYGYTF.

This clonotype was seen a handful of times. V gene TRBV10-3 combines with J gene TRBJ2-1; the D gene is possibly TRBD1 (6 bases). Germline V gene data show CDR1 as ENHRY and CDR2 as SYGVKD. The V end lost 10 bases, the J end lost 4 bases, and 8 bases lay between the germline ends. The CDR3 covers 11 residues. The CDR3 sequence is CATGQYNEQFF. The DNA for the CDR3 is TGTGCCACCGGACAGTACAATGAGCAGTTCTTC.